These T cell receptor beta chains were read from a single sample in a study of blood T cell repertoires in COVID-19. Some clones are missing from TCRdb's copy, which holds only in-frame ones; the method was immunoSEQ multiplex PCR. The table shows 86,000 or so clones, with 90% to 95% occurring only once. The sequenced sample consisted of peripheral blood. All receptors come from a human donor with active COVID-19. The donor label of this sample is uncertain. CDR3s include the opening cysteine and the closing phenylalanine or tryptophan. A D gene is named only where the DNA matches it firmly. Clone size is stated in some rows and not others, as once, few, many or a class when expanded.

v_call	clone_size	j_call	d_call	cdr3_aa	cdr3_nt
TRBV11-2	once	TRBJ1-1	TRBD1	CASSIRQGPEAFF	TGTGCCAGCAGCATCCGACAGGGCCCTGAAGCTTTCTTT
TRBV28	NA	TRBJ2-7	TRBD2	CASSPVNLAGFYF	TGTGCCAGCAGTCCCGTCAACCTAGCGGGTTTTTACTTC
TRBV29-1	NA	TRBJ2-7	NA	CSVVRGTSYEQYF	TGCAGCGTTGTAAGGGGGACCTCCTACGAGCAGTACTTC
TRBV14	NA	TRBJ2-5	NA	CASSQAQGRQETQYF	TGTGCCAGCAGCCAAGCACAGGGGAGGCAAGAGACCCAGTACTTC
TRBV3-1/TRBV3-2	NA	TRBJ2-7	TRBD1	CASSLYRGRAYEQYF	TGTGCCAGCAGCCTTTACAGGGGGCGCGCCTACGAGCAGTACTTC
TRBV5-4	NA	TRBJ2-3	TRBD1	CASSLQGAGTDTQYF	TGTGCCAGCAGCTTGCAGGGGGCTGGCACAGATACGCAGTATTTT
TRBV18	once	TRBJ2-7	NA	CASSPSGGVSYEQYF	TGTGCCAGCTCACCTAGCGGAGGGGTTTCCTACGAGCAGTACTTC
TRBV5-1	NA	TRBJ2-7	TRBD1	CASSLDGQVYAYEQYF	TGCGCCAGCAGCTTGGACGGACAGGTTTATGCCTACGAGCAGTACTTC
TRBV6-5	NA	TRBJ1-4	NA	CASSYSTGSSEKLFF	TGTGCCAGCAGTTACTCGACGGGGTCATCTGAAAAACTGTTTTTT
TRBV29-1	NA	TRBJ2-2	NA	CSVEPWGTGGGTGELFF	TGCAGCGTTGAACCATGGGGCACAGGGGGAGGGACCGGGGAGCTGTTTTTT
TRBV24-1	few	TRBJ1-2	NA	CATSDSGYGYTF	TGTGCCACCAGTGATTCCGGTTATGGCTACACCTTC
TRBV28	NA	TRBJ2-1	TRBD1	CASSSLYTGTGGNNEQFF	TGTGCCAGCAGTTCACTTTATACCGGGACAGGGGGGAACAATGAGCAGTTCTTC
TRBV20-1	NA	TRBJ2-1	NA	CSARGAAQFF	TGCAGTGCTAGAGGTGCGGCGCAGTTCTTC
TRBV19	NA	TRBJ1-5	NA	CASSISQGINQPQHF	TGTGCCAGTAGTATCTCCCAGGGGATCAATCAGCCCCAGCATTTT
TRBV5-1	NA	TRBJ2-3	NA	CASSLAVDTDTQYF	TGCGCCAGCAGCTTAGCGGTCGACACAGATACGCAGTATTTT
TRBV19	NA	TRBJ1-4	TRBD1	CASSFLQGLEEKLFF	TGTGCCAGTAGTTTCTTACAGGGGTTGGAGGAAAAACTGTTTTTT
TRBV7-6	once	TRBJ2-5	TRBD2	CASSKRPGTSGSSPQETQYF	TGTGCCAGCAGCAAACGCCCCGGGACTAGCGGGTCATCCCCCCAAGAGACCCAGTACTTC
TRBV24-1	NA	TRBJ1-4	NA	CATSAGFNEKLFF	TGTGCCACCAGTGCGGGGTTCAACGAAAAACTGTTTTTT
TRBV27	few	TRBJ1-1	NA	CASSYRVSTEAFF	TGTGCCAGCAGTTACAGGGTTAGCACTGAAGCTTTCTTT
TRBV3-1/TRBV3-2	NA	TRBJ2-3	TRBD2	CASSQVGGDTQYF	TGTGCCAGCAGCCAAGTGGGGGGGGATACGCAGTATTTT
TRBV24-1	NA	TRBJ2-1	NA	CATSDFGNEQFF	TGTGCCACCAGTGATTTCGGGAATGAGCAGTTCTTC
TRBV24-1	NA	TRBJ2-3	TRBD2	CATSGGTRGRDTQYF	TGTGCCACCAGTGGGGGGACGCGCGGGAGAGATACGCAGTATTTT
TRBV5-6	NA	TRBJ1-2	NA	CASSFGDGYTF	TGTGCCAGCAGCTTCGGGGATGGCTACACCTTC
TRBV6-5	NA	TRBJ2-7	TRBD1	CASSNRQGRSVEQYF	TGTGCCAGCAGTAATAGACAGGGGAGGTCAGTCGAGCAGTACTTC
TRBV6-1	NA	TRBJ2-7	TRBD1	CASSDRRNRDRGQEHYEQYF	TGTGCCAGCAGTGATCGCCGCAACCGGGACAGGGGGCAAGAGCACTACGAGCAGTACTTC
TRBV7-9	NA	TRBJ2-7	TRBD1	CASSPAGQGNYEQYF	TGTGCCAGCAGCCCTGCAGGACAGGGGAACTACGAGCAGTACTTC
TRBV5-1	NA	TRBJ1-3	NA	CASSRDSTGSGNTIYF	TGCGCCAGCAGCCGAGATAGCACCGGGTCTGGAAACACCATATATTTT
TRBV6-1	NA	TRBJ2-5	TRBD2	CASSDGLAGGKQETQYF	TGTGCCAGCAGTGACGGACTAGCGGGGGGGAAACAAGAGACCCAGTACTTC
TRBV11-3	NA	TRBJ2-1	NA	CASSSRDSSNEQFF	TGTGCCAGCAGCTCCCGGGACTCAAGCAATGAGCAGTTCTTC
TRBV28	NA	TRBJ2-7	NA	CASSFNVGRSDNF	TGTGCCAGCAGTTTTAATGTGGGGAGAAGCGATAACTTC
TRBV7-9	NA	TRBJ2-7	TRBD1	CASSAARGPDEQYF	TGTGCCAGCAGCGCTGCCAGGGGGCCGGACGAGCAGTACTTC
TRBV5-1	NA	TRBJ2-1	TRBD1	CASSGRDRDNEQFF	TGCGCCAGCAGCGGCCGGGACAGGGATAATGAGCAGTTCTTC
TRBV19	NA	TRBJ2-7	NA	CASSTRGFGYEQYF	TGTGCCAGTAGTACAAGGGGGTTCGGCTACGAGCAGTACTTC
TRBV6-4	NA	TRBJ2-5	NA	CASSDYPQETQYF	TGTGCCAGCAGTGACTATCCTCAAGAGACCCAGTACTTC
TRBV29-1	once	TRBJ2-7	TRBD1	CSVPRQGTSYEQYF	TGCAGCGTCCCTCGACAGGGCACCTCCTACGAGCAGTACTTC
TRBV4-1	NA	TRBJ1-2	NA	CASSQDSLSNYGYTF	TGCGCCAGCAGCCAAGATTCCCTGAGTAACTATGGCTACACCTTC
TRBV27	NA	TRBJ2-2	TRBD2	CASSLAGGHRELFF	TGTGCCAGCAGTTTGGCGGGGGGGCACAGGGAGCTGTTTTTT
TRBV9	NA	TRBJ2-1	NA	CASSVAGGGEQFF	TGTGCCAGCAGCGTAGCGGGGGGCGGAGAGCAGTTCTTC
TRBV24-1	NA	TRBJ2-5	TRBD2	CATKTGSGSTETQYF	TGTGCCACCAAAACAGGGAGCGGGAGCACCGAGACCCAGTACTTC
TRBV5-4	NA	TRBJ2-7	TRBD1	CASSPLRGQGNSYEQYF	TGTGCCAGCAGCCCTCTAAGGGGACAGGGGAACTCCTACGAGCAGTACTTC
TRBV10-3	NA	TRBJ2-3	TRBD2	CAISGPKGGGRTDTQYF	TGTGCCATCAGTGGCCCCAAAGGCGGGGGACGCACAGATACGCAGTATTTT
TRBV27	once	TRBJ2-2	TRBD2	CASSLKASGAANTGELFF	TGTGCCAGCAGTTTAAAGGCTAGCGGAGCAGCGAACACCGGGGAGCTGTTTTTT
TRBV18	NA	TRBJ2-3	NA	CASSPPVLAGQSLYF	TGTGCCAGCTCACCTCCCGTGTTGGCGGGACAGTCTCTGTATTTT
TRBV4-1	NA	TRBJ1-6	TRBD1	CASSLWGQGGSPLHF	TGCGCCAGCAGCCTGTGGGGACAGGGCGGTTCACCCCTCCACTTT
TRBV7-6	once	TRBJ1-1	TRBD1	CASSAQGGTEAFF	TGTGCCAGCAGCGCACAGGGGGGGACTGAAGCTTTCTTT